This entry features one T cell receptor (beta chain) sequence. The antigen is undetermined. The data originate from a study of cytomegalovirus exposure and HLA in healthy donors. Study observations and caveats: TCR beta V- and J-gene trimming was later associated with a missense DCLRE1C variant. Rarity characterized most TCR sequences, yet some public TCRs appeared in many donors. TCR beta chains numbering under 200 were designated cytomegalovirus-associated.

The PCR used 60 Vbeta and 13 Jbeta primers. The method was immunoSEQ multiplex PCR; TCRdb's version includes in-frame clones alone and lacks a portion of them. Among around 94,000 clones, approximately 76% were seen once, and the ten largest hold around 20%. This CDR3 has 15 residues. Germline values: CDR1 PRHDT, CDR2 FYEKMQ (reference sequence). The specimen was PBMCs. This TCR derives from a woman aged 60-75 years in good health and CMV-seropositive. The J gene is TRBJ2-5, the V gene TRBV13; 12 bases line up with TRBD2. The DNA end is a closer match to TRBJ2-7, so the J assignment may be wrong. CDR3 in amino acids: CASSPGLAGPYEQYF. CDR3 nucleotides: TGTGCCAGCAGCCCTGGACTAGCGGGACCCTACGAGCAGTACTTC.